This record concerns one TCR beta chain sequence. This record belongs to a study of blood T cell repertoires in COVID-19. Germline V gene data show CDR1 as SNHLY and CDR2 as FYNNEI. V was pared by 8 bases and J by 4 bases, with 11 bases of the junction left unmatched. The CDR3 contains 15 residues. TCRdb's table, derived via immunoSEQ multiplex PCR, lists solely in-frame clones and lacks some. The table has about 28,000 clones, about 85% seen once. The receptor was derived from a man between 60 and 75 years old with active COVID-19. The chain has TRBV2 and TRBJ2-5, with TRBD1 identical over 9 bases. Sample: peripheral blood. This CDR3 reads CASAHPETGGETQYF. The CDR3 DNA sequence: TGTGCCAGCGCGCACCCAGAGACAGGGGGAGAGACCCAGTACTTC.